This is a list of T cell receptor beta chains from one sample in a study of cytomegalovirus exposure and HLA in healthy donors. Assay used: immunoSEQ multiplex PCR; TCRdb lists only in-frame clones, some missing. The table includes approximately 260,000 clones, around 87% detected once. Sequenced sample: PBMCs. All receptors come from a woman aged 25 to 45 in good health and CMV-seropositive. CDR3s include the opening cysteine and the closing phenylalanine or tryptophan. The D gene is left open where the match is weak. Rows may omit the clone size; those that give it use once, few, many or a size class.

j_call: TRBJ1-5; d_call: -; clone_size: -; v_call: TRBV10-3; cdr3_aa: CAISEAASGNQPQHF; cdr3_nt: TGTGCCATCAGTGAGGCGGCGTCCGGTAATCAGCCCCAGCATTTT
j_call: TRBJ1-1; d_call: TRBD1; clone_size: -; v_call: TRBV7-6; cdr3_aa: CASSSPRTGQNTEAFF; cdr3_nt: TGTGCCAGCAGCTCCCCACGGACAGGCCAGAACACTGAAGCTTTCTTT
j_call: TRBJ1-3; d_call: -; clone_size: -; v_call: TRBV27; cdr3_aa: CASSFSGTIGNTIYF; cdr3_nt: TGTGCCAGCAGTTTTTCAGGGACTATAGGAAACACCATATATTTT
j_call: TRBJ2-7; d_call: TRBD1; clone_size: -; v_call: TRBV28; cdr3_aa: CASSQAGTGIYEQYF; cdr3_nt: TGTGCCAGCAGTCAAGCCGGGACAGGGATTTACGAGCAGTACTTC
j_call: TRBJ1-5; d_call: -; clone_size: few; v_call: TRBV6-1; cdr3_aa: CASSEAPLGRVNQPQHF; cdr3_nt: TGTGCCAGCAGTGAAGCCCCTCTCGGCAGGGTCAATCAGCCCCAGCATTTT
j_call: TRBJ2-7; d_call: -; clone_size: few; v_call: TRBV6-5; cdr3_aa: CASSYSGTYEQYF; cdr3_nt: TGTGCCAGCAGTTACTCCGGGACCTACGAGCAGTACTTC
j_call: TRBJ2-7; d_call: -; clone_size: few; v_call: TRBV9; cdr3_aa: CASSVSSSSYEQYF; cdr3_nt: TGTGCCAGCAGCGTATCCTCCAGCTCCTACGAGCAGTACTTC
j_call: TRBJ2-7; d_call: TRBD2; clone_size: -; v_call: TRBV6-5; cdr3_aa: CASTRIAGANEQYF; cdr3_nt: TGTGCCAGCACCCGAATAGCGGGAGCGAACGAGCAGTACTTC
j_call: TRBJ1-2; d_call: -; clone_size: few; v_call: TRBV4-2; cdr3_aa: CASSQDLAGNYGYTF; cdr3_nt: TGTGCCAGCAGCCAAGATCTGGCAGGGAACTATGGCTACACCTTC
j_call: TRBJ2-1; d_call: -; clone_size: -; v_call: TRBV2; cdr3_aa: CASSVGDNEQFF; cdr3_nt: TGTGCCAGCAGTGTAGGGGACAATGAGCAGTTCTTC
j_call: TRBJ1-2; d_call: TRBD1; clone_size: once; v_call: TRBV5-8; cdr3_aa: CASSLKSWDRINYGYTF; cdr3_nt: TGTGCCAGCAGCCTCAAAAGTTGGGACAGAATTAACTATGGCTACACCTTC
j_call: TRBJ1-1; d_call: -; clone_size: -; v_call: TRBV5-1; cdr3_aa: CASSLEGRGGVEAFF; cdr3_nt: TGCGCCAGCAGCTTGGAGGGCAGGGGCGGCGTTGAAGCTTTCTTT
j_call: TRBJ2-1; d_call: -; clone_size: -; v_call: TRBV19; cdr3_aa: CASRSREWHNEQFF; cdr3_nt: TGTGCCAGTAGGTCTAGGGAGTGGCACAATGAGCAGTTCTTC
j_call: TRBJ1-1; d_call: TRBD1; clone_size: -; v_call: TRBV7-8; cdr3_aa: CASSADRGPEAFF; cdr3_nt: TGTGCCAGCAGCGCGGACAGGGGGCCTGAAGCTTTCTTT
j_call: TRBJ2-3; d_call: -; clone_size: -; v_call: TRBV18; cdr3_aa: CASSREGVDTQYF; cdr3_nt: TGTGCCAGCTCACGTGAGGGTGTGGATACGCAGTATTTT
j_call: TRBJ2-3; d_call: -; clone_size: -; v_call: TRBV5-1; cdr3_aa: CASSLLSSVGTDTQYF; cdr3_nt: TGCGCCAGCAGCTTACTATCTAGCGTTGGCACAGATACGCAGTATTTT
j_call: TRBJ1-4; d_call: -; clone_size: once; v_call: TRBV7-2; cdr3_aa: CASSLLLQGPTNEKLFF; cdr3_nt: TGTGCCAGCAGCTTATTATTACAGGGACCAACTAATGAAAAACTGTTTTTT
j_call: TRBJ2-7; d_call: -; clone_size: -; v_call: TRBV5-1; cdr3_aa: CASSWTKSGSYEQYF; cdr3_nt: TGCGCCAGCAGCTGGACCAAAAGCGGCTCCTACGAGCAGTACTTC
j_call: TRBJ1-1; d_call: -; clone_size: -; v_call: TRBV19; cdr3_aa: CASSIEDRNTEAFF; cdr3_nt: TGTGCCAGTAGTATAGAGGACAGGAACACTGAAGCTTTCTTT
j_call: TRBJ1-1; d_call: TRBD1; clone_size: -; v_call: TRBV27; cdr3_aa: CASSKSGGMNTEAFF; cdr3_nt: TGTGCCAGCAGTAAATCAGGGGGGATGAACACTGAAGCTTTCTTT
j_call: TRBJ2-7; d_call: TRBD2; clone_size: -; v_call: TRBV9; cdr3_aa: CASSVAGGPYEQYF; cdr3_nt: TGTGCCAGCAGCGTAGCGGGAGGGCCCTACGAGCAGTACTTC
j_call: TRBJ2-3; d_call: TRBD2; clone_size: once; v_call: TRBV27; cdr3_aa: CASSPTSWGGSTDTQYF; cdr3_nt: TGTGCCAGCAGTCCCACCTCATGGGGGGGGAGCACAGATACGCAGTATTTT
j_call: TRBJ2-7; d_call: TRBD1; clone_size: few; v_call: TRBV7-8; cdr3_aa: CASSSRQGVDEQYF; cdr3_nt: TGTGCCAGCAGCTCTCGACAGGGGGTCGACGAGCAGTACTTC
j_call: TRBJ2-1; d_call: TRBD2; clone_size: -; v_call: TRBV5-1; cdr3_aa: CASSLLAGGQNEQFF; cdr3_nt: TGCGCCAGCTCTCTCCTAGCGGGAGGGCAAAATGAGCAGTTCTTC
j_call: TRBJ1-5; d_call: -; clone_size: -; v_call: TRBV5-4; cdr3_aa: CASSPGLGNQPQHF; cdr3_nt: TGTGCCAGCAGCCCTGGACTCGGGAATCAGCCCCAGCATTTT
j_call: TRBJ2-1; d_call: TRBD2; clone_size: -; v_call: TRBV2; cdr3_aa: CASREIAGAHNEQFF; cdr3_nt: TGTGCCAGCAGGGAAATAGCGGGAGCGCACAATGAGCAGTTCTTC
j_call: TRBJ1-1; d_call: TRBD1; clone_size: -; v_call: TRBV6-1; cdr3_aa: CASSLTGKTEAFF; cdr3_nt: TGTGCCAGCAGCCTGACAGGGAAAACTGAAGCTTTCTTT
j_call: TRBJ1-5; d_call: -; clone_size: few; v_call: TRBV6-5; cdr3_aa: CASSQRYSNQPQHF; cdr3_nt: TGTGCCAGCAGTCAGCGGTATAGCAATCAGCCCCAGCATTTT
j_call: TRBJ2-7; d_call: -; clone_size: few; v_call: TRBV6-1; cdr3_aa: CASSEAGHNYEQYF; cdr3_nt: TGTGCCAGCAGTGAAGCGGGACACAACTACGAGCAGTACTTC
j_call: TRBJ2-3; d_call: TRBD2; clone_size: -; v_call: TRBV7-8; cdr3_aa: CATLNPGLAGDTQYF; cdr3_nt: TGTGCCACCTTAAATCCGGGACTAGCGGGAGATACGCAGTATTTT
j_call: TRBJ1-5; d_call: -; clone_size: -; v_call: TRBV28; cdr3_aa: CASSSPSGTRGNQPQHF; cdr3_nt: TGTGCCAGCAGTTCCCCGTCCGGCACCAGGGGCAATCAGCCCCAGCATTTT
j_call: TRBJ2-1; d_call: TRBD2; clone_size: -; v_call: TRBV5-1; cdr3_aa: CASSLVAGDNEQFF; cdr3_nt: TGCGCCAGCAGCTTGGTGGCGGGGGACAATGAGCAGTTCTTC
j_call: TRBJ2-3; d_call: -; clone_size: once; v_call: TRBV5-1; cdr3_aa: CASSPNPQGLGDTQYF; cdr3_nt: TGCGCCAGCAGCCCGAACCCCCAGGGGCTGGGGGATACGCAGTATTTT
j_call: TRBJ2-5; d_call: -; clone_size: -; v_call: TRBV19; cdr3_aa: CASSIDEEETQYF; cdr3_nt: TGTGCCAGTAGTATAGATGAGGAGGAGACCCAGTACTTC
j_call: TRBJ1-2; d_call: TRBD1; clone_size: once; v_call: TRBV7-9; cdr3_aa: CASSSGQEGSAGYTF; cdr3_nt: TGTGCCAGCAGCTCGGGACAGGAGGGATCCGCTGGCTACACCTTC
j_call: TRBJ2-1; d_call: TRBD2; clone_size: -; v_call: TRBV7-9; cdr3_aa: CASSFQGGGIYNEQFF; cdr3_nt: TGTGCCAGCAGCTTTCAGGGCGGGGGGATTTACAATGAGCAGTTCTTC
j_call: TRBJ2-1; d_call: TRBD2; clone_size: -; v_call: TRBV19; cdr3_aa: CASSKWGGQAYNEQFF; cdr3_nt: TGTGCCAGTAGTAAGTGGGGGGGTCAGGCCTACAATGAGCAGTTCTTC
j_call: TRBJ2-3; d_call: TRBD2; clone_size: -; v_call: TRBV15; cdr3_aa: CATSSVLADSTDTQYF; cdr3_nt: TGTGCCACCAGCAGTGTTCTAGCGGATAGCACAGATACGCAGTATTTT
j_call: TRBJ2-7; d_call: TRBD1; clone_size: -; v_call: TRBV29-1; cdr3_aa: CSVRPGQGFEQYF; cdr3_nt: TGCAGCGTTCGCCCGGGACAGGGGTTCGAGCAGTACTTC
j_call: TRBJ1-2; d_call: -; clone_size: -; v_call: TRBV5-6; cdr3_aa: CASSREGGWATSSYTF; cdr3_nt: TGTGCCAGCAGCAGGGAGGGGGGGTGGGCCACTAGTAGCTACACCTTC
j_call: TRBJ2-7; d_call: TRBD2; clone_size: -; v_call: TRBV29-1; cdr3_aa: CSAGLAGGLEQYF; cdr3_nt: TGCAGCGCCGGACTAGCGGGGGGGCTCGAGCAGTACTTC
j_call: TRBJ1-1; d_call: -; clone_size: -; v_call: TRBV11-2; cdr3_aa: CASSTNLRGGTEAFF; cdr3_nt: TGTGCCAGCAGCACCAACTTGCGGGGGGGCACTGAAGCTTTCTTT
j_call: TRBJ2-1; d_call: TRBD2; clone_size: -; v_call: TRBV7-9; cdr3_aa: CASSFRGREPYNEQFF; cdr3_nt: TGTGCCAGCAGCTTTAGAGGGCGGGAGCCCTACAATGAGCAGTTCTTC